These T cell receptor beta chains were read from a single sample in a study of cytomegalovirus exposure and HLA in healthy donors. The data were produced by immunoSEQ multiplex PCR, yet TCRdb's version contains in-frame clones alone and is incomplete. Seen in this sample are 150,000 to 250,000 clones; the ten most common clones hold roughly 0.74%. The sample comprised PBMCs. The source is a boy younger than 18 in good health and CMV-seronegative. Each CDR3 is given with its conserved first and last residue. The D gene is left open where the match is weak.

TRBV11-2 | - | CASSTTSYNEQFF
TRBV7-8 | TRBD1 | CASGPARDRGSANEKLFF
TRBV6-1 | - | CASRWTAEAFF
TRBV25-1 | TRBD1 | CASSASYRGQGEKLFF
TRBV13 | - | CASSLEGDWGGRTDTQYF
TRBV5-4 | - | CASSLLERRQLAKNIQYF
TRBV27 | - | CASSSDRSSYNSPLHF
TRBV30 | TRBD2 | CASDPLAGGPPAYNEQFF
TRBV30 | TRBD1 | CAWSLGRGTEAFF
TRBV28 | - | CASRGDGNTEAFF
TRBV28 | - | CASNREAGANVLTF
TRBV5-1 | TRBD1 | CASSTQSTGRGNTEAFF
TRBV27 | - | CASSSSTGPSGANVLTF
TRBV30 | - | CAWSVYSQREGYTF
TRBV25-1 | - | CASSGLYEQYF
TRBV4-2 | - | CASSPETGVTEETQYF
TRBV28 | TRBD1 | CASSRDRAKDEQYF
TRBV7-2 | - | CASSLETGAGETQYF
TRBV29-1 | - | CSVEDTLGGEQYF
TRBV9 | - | CASSLHQGVRETQYF
TRBV7-3 | TRBD1 | CASSLTGAGTGNTEAFF
TRBV5-6 | - | CASSTGSYEQYF
TRBV5-1 | TRBD1 | CASSLAGQGFAGELFF
TRBV7-7 | - | CASSTGQVPNEQFF
TRBV10-1 | TRBD1 | CASGQGPSYGYTF
TRBV28 | TRBD1 | CASSSGTGLFSPLHF
TRBV5-1 | - | CASSLNSLANYGYTF
TRBV6-5 | TRBD1 | CASSYDRVATGELFF
TRBV7-6 | - | CASSLPGFYGNTIYF
TRBV5-4 | - | CASSPTSNTGELFF
TRBV2 | - | CASMGWENQPQHF
TRBV30 | - | CAWSDGQPQHF
TRBV9 | - | CASSARQNTEAFF
TRBV19 | - | CASSIAGSFYEQYF
TRBV5-1 | TRBD1 | CASSLFGQAEETQYF
TRBV5-1 | TRBD2 | CASSGGYIVERGNYNEQFF
TRBV5-1 | TRBD2 | CASSPLAGGIHEQFF
TRBV29-1 | - | CSVESGARAFF
TRBV4-3 | TRBD1 | CASSQGQGGGSEKLFF
TRBV7-9 | TRBD2 | CASSIGLAGSYNEQFF
TRBV28 | - | CASRAPQGLGVF
TRBV6-1 | - | CATAPGPDGNQPQHF
TRBV6-6 | TRBD1 | CASSKGQGGNQPQHF
TRBV18 | - | CASSGRRESPLHF
TRBV27 | TRBD1 | CASRGQGYEQYF
TRBV19 | TRBD1 | CASFEGTGTTGELFF
TRBV11-2 | - | CASSPHLLAGDTQYF
TRBV6-5 | - | CASSVYGREGLGYTF
TRBV6-1 | - | CASTLSGQMNTEAFF
TRBV2 | - | CASTGDDPGNADTQYF
TRBV4-1 | - | CASSQVAVTEKLLF
TRBV5-4 | TRBD1 | CASSLGSRQGNRETQYF
TRBV7-9 | - | CASSLDIVYRGDSPLHF
TRBV14 | - | CASSFMVGSPGGELFF
TRBV6-1 | TRBD1 | CASSDRTGSSTDTQYF
TRBV30 | - | CAWRNTLLRQALYNEQFF